The 2 T cell receptor beta chains below were found in one sample sequenced in a study of blood T cell repertoires in COVID-19. Profiling relied on immunoSEQ multiplex PCR, and the TCRdb table lists in-frame clones only, not all of them. The sample records about 400,000 clones, approximately 86% being singletons. The sample was peripheral blood. These receptors came from a woman aged 55-75 years with COVID-19, enrolled during active disease.

This clone was found once. J is TRBJ2-7 and V is TRBV2, with 7 bases that match TRBD1. The CDR3 has 14 amino acids. J was trimmed by 0 bases and V by 6 bases; bases with no gene match: 5. The germline V gene has CDR1 SNHLY and CDR2 FYNNEI. DNA of the CDR3: TGTGCCAGCAGGAAGGGGACAGCCTCCTACGAGCAGTACTTC. Protein product: CASRKGTASYEQYF.

J is TRBJ1-1 and V is TRBV7-6, with TRBD1 matching 7 bases. The CDR3 is 14 amino acids. With V trimmed by 5 bases and J by 4 bases, 7 bases remained unmatched. Germline values: CDR1 SGHVS, CDR2 FNYEAQ. CDR3 sequence reads: CASSTGTGATEAFF. Written as DNA, the CDR3 is TGTGCCAGCAGCACAGGAACAGGGGCCACTGAAGCTTTCTTT.